This TCR beta chain was recovered during a study of beta chain features in type 1 diabetes. Study-level points and caveats: Insertions at VDJ junctions were less frequent in type 1 diabetes patients. These patients also deleted more nucleotides at the same junctions. Overrepresentation of cells with high TCR expression could result from cDNA sequencing.

cDNA synthesis used the whole RNA isolate, giving expressed TCRB sequences. Clones were read by immunoSEQ multiplex PCR, and TCRdb kept only the in-frame ones, dropping some. This sample has some 270,000 clones, with approximately 8% found just once. A few counts support this clone. Its antigen is not identified. Germline V gene sequence: CDR1 SNHLY, CDR2 FYNNEI. Between the trimmed V and J ends, which lost 7 bases and 1 base, there was a span of 15 bases. The CDR3 is 15 amino acids. The chain uses TRBV2 and TRBJ2-3; D may be TRBD2 (5 bases). Material for sequencing was central memory CD4+ T cells from blood. This TCR was sampled from a woman aged 18-30 years in good health. This CDR3 is CASTSAGGGTDTQYF. The CDR3, as DNA: TGTGCCAGCACTTCGGCGGGCGGCGGCACAGATACGCAGTATTTT.